This T cell receptor (beta chain) stems from a study of CXCR3-negative and CXCR3-positive naive CD8 T cells. A remark on this clonotype: The antigen remains unidentified.

Via 5' RACE with UMI labels, TRB cDNA libraries were prepared. TCRdb re-called the 5' RACE reads and gives one entry per CDR3 protein, without DNA. Here the sample table reports roughly 60,000 distinct CDR3 sequences. The CDR3 covers 14 residues. The germline V gene has CDR1 MNHNS and CDR2 SASEGT. Each CD8+ T cell subset was flow-sorted in triplicate. Every sort contained 300,000 cells. By phenotype, naive CD8+ T cells were CD45RO-CCR7+CD27+CD95-. Study observations and caveats: Comparison of naive subsets found surface CD5 to be comparable, and TCR strength was inferred on the basis of TRB CDR3 properties. Sequencing showed both naive subsets with comparably high diversity, and memory CD8+ cells much lower. Compared with CXCR3-negative naive cells, CXCR3-positive naive cells showed more hydrophobic TRB CDR3s.

The source material was naive CXCR3+ CD8+ T cells from blood. Subset specified: CD45RO-CCR7+CD27+CD95- naive CD8+ T cells expressing CXCR3 (TNR3+). The rearrangement uses TRBV6-1 and TRBJ2-7; absent DNA, TCRdb's TRBD1 call cannot be checked. This TCR was recovered from a human donor in good health. Some clones in this sample may be carry-over from other donors' samples. CDR3 residues: CASSWDGSSYEQYF.